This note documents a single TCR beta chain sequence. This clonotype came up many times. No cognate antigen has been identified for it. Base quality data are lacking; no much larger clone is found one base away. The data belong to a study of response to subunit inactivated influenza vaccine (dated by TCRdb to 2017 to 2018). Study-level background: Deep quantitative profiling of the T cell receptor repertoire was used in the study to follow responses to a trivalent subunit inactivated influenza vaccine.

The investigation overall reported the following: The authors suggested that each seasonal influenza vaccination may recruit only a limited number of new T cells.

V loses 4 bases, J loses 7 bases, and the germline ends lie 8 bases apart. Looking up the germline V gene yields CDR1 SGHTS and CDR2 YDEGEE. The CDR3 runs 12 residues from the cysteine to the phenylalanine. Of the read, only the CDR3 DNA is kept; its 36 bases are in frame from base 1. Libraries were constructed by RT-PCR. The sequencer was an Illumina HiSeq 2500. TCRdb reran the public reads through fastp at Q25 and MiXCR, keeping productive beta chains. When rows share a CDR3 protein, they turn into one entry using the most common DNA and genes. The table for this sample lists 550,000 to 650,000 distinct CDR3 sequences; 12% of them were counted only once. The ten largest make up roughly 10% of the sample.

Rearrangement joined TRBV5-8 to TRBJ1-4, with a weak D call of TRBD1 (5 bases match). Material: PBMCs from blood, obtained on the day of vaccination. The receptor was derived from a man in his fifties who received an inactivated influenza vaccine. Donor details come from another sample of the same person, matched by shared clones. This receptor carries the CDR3 CASSRDGEKLFF. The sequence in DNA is TGTGCCAGCAGCCGGGACGGTGAAAAACTGTTTTTT.